This TCR beta chain derives from a study of cytomegalovirus exposure and HLA in healthy donors. Germline-derived CDR1 and CDR2 are GTSNPN and SVGIG (reference sequence). This CDR3 contains 14 residues. V lost 4 bases, J lost 2 bases, and 15 bases lay in between. This clone was recorded only once. The target antigen is unknown. Whole-study findings and limits: A previous analysis found most TCR beta V segments productive roughly 90% or roughly 30% of the time. A missense variant in DCLRE1C was later tied to TCR beta V- and J-gene trimming. Reportedly, fewer N-insertions than the approximately 700-donor mean appeared in an Asian-associated ancestry cluster in a later analysis.

60 Vbeta and 13 Jbeta primers were used in PCR. The table came from immunoSEQ multiplex PCR; TCRdb's copy has only in-frame clones and leaves some out. The profile covers 50,000 to 65,000 clones, with around 67% appearing a single time and 22% taken by the ten largest. This receptor was taken from a woman aged 50 to 60 in good health and CMV-seropositive. J is TRBJ2-7 and V is TRBV30; D might be TRBD1 (5 bases). The source material was PBMCs. This CDR3 reads CAWNPGSQTYEQYF. CDR3 sequence (DNA): TGTGCCTGGAATCCAGGGTCCCAGACCTACGAGCAGTACTTC.